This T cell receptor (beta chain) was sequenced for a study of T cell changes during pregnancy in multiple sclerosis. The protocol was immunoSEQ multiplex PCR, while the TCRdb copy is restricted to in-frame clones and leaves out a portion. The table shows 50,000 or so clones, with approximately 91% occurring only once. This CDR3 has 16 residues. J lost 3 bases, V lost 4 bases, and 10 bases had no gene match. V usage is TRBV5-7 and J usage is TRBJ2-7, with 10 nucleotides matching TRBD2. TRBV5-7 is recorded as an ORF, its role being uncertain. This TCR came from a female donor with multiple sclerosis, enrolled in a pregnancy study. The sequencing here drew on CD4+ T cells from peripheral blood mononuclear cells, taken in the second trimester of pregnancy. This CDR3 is CASSPVTSGAIYEQYF. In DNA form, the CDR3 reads TGTGCCAGCAGCCCGGTTACTAGCGGGGCGATCTACGAGCAGTACTTC.